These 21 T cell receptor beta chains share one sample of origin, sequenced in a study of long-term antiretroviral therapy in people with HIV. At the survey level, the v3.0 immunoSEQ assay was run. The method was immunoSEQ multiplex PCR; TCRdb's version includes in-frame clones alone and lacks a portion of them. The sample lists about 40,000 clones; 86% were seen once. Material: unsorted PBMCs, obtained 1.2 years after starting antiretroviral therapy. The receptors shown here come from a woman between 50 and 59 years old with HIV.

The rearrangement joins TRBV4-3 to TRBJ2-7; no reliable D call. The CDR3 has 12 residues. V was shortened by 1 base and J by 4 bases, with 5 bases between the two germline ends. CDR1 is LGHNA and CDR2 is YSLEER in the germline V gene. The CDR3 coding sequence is TGCGCCAGCAGCCAAGGGGGTTACGAGCAGTACTTC. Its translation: CASSQGGYEQYF.

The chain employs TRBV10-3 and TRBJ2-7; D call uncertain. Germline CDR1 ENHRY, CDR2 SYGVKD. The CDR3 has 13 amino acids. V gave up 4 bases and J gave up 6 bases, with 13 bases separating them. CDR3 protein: CAISAAERGEQYF. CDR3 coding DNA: TGTGCCATCAGTGCGGCTGAACGTGGCGAGCAGTACTTC.

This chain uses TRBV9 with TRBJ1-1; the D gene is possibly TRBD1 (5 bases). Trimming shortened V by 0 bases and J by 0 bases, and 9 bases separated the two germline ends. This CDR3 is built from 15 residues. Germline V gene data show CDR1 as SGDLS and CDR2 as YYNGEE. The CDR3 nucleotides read TGTGCCAGCAGCGTAGAAGACAGAATGAACACTGAAGCTTTCTTT. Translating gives CASSVEDRMNTEAFF.

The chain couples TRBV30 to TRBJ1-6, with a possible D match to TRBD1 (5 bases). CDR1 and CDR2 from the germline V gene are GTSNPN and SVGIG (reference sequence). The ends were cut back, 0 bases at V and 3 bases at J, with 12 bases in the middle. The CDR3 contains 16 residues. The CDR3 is CAWSVNGGFYNSPLHF. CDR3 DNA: TGTGCCTGGAGTGTGAATGGGGGATTCTATAATTCACCCCTCCACTTT.

The CDR3 DNA reads as TGTGCCTGGACTATTAGTAACAGGGGAGGTGTGAACACTGAAGCTTTCTTT. It translates to CAWTISNRGGVNTEAFF. The V call is TRBV30, the J call TRBJ1-1, with 7 bases matching TRBD1. The CDR3 is 17 residues long. V was pared by 4 bases and J by 0 bases, with 14 bases of the junction left unmatched. Looked up from germline, CDR1 is GTSNPN and CDR2 is SVGIG (reference sequence).

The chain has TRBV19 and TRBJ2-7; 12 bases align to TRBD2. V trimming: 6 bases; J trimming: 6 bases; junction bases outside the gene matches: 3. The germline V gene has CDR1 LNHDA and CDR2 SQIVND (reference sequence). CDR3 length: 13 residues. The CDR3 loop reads CASRTSGGREQYF. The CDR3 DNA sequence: TGTGCCAGTAGGACTAGCGGGGGACGCGAGCAGTACTTC.

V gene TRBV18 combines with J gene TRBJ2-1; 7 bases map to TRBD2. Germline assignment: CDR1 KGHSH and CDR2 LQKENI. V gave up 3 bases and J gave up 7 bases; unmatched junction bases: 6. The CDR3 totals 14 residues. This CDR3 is CASSPGREGNEQFF. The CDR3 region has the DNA TGTGCCAGCTCACCGGGCAGGGAGGGTAATGAGCAGTTCTTC.

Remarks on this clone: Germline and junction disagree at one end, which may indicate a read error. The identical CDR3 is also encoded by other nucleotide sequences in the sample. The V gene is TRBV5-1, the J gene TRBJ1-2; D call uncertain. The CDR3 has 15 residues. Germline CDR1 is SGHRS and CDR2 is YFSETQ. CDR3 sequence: CASSLGSKTNYGYTF. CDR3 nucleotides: TGCGCCAGTAGCTTGGGTAGTAAAACTAACTATGGCTACACCTTC.

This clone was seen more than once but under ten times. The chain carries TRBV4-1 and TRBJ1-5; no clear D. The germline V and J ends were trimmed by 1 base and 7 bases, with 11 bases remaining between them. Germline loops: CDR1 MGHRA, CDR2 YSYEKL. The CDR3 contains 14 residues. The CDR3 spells CASSQAAPYQPQHF. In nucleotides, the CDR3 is TGCGCCAGCAGCCAAGCGGCCCCCTACCAGCCCCAGCATTTT.

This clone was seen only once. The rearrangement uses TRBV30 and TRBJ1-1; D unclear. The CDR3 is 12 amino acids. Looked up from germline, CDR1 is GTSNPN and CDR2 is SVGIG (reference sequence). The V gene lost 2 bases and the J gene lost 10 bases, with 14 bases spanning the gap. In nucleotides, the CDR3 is TGTGCCTGGAGTCTCGAGGTCGGGGTAGCTTTCTTT. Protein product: CAWSLEVGVAFF.

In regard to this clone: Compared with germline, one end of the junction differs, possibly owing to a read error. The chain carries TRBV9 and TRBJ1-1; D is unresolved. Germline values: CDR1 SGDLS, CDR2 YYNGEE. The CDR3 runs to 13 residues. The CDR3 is CASSVAPNSEAFF. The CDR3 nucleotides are TGTGCCAGCAGCGTAGCTCCAAACAGTGAAGCTTTCTTT.

CDR3 amino acids: CASSSTDRGSNQPQHF. DNA of the CDR3: TGTGCCAGCAGCAGCACCGACAGGGGAAGCAATCAGCCCCAGCATTTT. The V and J genes are TRBV7-8 and TRBJ1-5, with TRBD1 matching 8 bases. The CDR3 has 16 amino acids. V lost 5 bases, J lost 1 base, and 7 bases stayed unmatched. Germline V gene sequence: CDR1 SGHVS, CDR2 FQNEAQ. The whole variable domain, filled in from reference TRBV7-8 and TRBJ1-5, reads GAGVSQSPRYKVAKRGQDVALRCDPISGHVSLFWYQQALGQGPEFLTYFQNEAQLDKSGLPSDRFFAERPEGSVSTLKIQRTQQEDSAVYLCASSSTDRGSNQPQHFGDGTRLSIL.

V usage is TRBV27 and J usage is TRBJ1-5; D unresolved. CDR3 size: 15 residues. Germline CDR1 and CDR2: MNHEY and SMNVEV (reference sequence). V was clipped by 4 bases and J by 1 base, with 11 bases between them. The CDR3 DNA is TGTGCCAGCAGTTCCCTGGGCAGGAGCAATCAGCCCCAGCATTTT. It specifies CASSSLGRSNQPQHF.

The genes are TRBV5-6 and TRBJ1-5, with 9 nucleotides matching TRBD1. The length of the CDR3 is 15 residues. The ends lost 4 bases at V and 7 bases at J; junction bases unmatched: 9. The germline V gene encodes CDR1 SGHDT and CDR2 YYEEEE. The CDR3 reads CASSAKTGGGQPQHF. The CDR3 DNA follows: TGTGCCAGCAGCGCAAAGACAGGGGGAGGACAGCCCCAGCATTTT.

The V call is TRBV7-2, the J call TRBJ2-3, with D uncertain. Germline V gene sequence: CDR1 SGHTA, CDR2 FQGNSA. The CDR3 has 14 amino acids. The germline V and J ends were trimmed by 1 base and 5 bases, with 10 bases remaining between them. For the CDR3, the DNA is TGTGCCAGCAGCTTAGGACGGGTTGGAGATACGCAGTATTTT. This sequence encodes CASSLGRVGDTQYF. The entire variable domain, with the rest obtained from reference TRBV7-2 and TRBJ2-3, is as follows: GAGVSQSPSNKVTEKGKDVELRCDPISGHTALYWYRQSLGQGLEFLIYFQGNSAPDKSGLPSDRFSAERTGGSVSTLTIQRTQQEDSAVYLCASSLGRVGDTQYFGPGTRLTVL.

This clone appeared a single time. This CDR3 is CASSQDRARETQYF. CDR3 in DNA: TGCGCCAGCAGCCAGGACAGGGCGCGGGAGACCCAGTACTTC. V and J are TRBV5-1 and TRBJ2-5; 8 bases agree with TRBD1. The CDR3 has 14 amino acids. Trimming took 4 bases from V and 5 from J; bases not matched to a gene: 7. Germline CDR1 SGHRS, CDR2 YFSETQ.

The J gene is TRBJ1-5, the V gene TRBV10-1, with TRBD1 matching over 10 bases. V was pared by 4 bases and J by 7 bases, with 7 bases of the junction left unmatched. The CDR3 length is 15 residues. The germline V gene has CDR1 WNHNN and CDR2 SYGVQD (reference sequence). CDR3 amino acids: CASSAPGQGNQPQHF. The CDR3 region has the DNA TGCGCCAGCAGTGCGCCGGGACAGGGGAACCAGCCCCAGCATTTT.

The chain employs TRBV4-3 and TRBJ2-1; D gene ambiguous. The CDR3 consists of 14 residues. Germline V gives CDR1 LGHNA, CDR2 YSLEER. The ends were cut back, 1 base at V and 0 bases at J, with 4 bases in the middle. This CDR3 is CASSQGRSYNEQFF. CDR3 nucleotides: TGCGCCAGCAGCCAAGGACGCTCCTACAATGAGCAGTTCTTC.

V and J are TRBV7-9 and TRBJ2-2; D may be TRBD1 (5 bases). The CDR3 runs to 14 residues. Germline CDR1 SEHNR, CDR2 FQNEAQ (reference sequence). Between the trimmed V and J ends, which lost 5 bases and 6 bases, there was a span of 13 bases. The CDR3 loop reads CASSAQGTAGELFF. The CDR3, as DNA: TGTGCCAGCAGCGCCCAGGGAACGGCCGGGGAGCTGTTTTTT.

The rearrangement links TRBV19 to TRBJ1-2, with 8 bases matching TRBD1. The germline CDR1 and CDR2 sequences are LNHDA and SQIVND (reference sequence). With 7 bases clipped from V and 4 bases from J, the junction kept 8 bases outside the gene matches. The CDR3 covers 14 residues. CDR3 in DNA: TGTGCCAGTAACCTTGAGACAGGGGTCTATGGCTACACCTTC. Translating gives CASNLETGVYGYTF.

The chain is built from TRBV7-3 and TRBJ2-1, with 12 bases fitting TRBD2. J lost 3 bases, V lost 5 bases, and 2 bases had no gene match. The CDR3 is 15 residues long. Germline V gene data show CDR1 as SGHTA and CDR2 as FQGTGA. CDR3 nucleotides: TGTGCCAGCAGCCGGACTAGCGGGGTCTACAATGAGCAGTTCTTC. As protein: CASSRTSGVYNEQFF.